This entry describes one T cell receptor (beta chain). Its antigen remains unknown. Clones were sequenced by immunoSEQ multiplex PCR, and TCRdb holds only the in-frame ones, with some missing. The data hold about 68,000 clones, with roughly 86% observed a single time. CDR3 length: 16 amino acids. CDR1 and CDR2 (germline): SNHLY, FYNNEI. Trimming cost V 6 bases and J 0 bases, with 14 bases left between them. This specimen comes from a study of chemoradiotherapy in HPV16-positive cancers. General study points: Only a couple of HPV16-positive patients supplied the functional HPV-specificity definition. Non-HPV-specific T cells did not expand in tumors during treatment, whereas candidate HPV-specific clones and E7-related motifs did.

The receptor was derived from a human donor with HPV-associated anogenital cancer. The chain couples TRBV2 to TRBJ2-2, with D unresolved. The sequences come from blood, collected from a patient who underwent chemoradiotherapy. The chain's CDR3 is CASSLGRRANTGELFF. CDR3 DNA sequence: TGTGCCAGCAGCCTCGGACGAAGGGCGAACACCGGGGAGCTGTTTTTT.